These 24 T cell receptor beta chains originate from one sample sequenced in a study of blood T cell repertoires in COVID-19. Using immunoSEQ multiplex PCR, the repertoire was profiled, and TCRdb retains in-frame clones only, with some absent. This table has some 450,000 clones, roughly 89% appearing once. The sequencing sample was made of peripheral blood. These receptors were obtained from a man aged 18 to 30 with COVID-19, enrolled during active disease.

The rearrangement joins TRBV5-1 to TRBJ1-1; TRBD1 matches 7 bases. This CDR3 spans 15 amino acids. CDR1 is SGHRS and CDR2 is YFSETQ in the germline V gene. The V gene end was trimmed by 2 bases and the J gene end by 2 bases; junction bases not matched to a gene: 6. As DNA, the CDR3 is TGCGCCAGCAGCTTAGTGGACAGGAGAAACACTGAAGCTTTCTTT. Translation: CASSLVDRRNTEAFF.

This clone has just one count. This chain uses TRBV11-2 with TRBJ2-1; TRBD2 aligns across 7 bases. Germline V CDR1 and CDR2: SGHAT, FQNNGV. The trim removed 2 bases at V and 9 bases at J, leaving 4 bases unmatched. The CDR3 covers 13 residues. The CDR3 nucleotides read TGTGCCAGCAGCTTAATGGTAGCGGGTGAGCAGTTCTTC. Encoded protein: CASSLMVAGEQFF.

This chain joins TRBV18 and TRBJ1-1; a weak D match, TRBD1 (5 bases). The CDR3 spans 15 residues. V shed 3 bases and J shed 5 bases, with 16 bases lying between them. Germline V gene sequence: CDR1 KGHSH, CDR2 LQKENI. DNA for the CDR3: TGTGCCAGCTCACCTGTCAACTACCGGGGGACTGAAGCTTTCTTT. Residues: CASSPVNYRGTEAFF.

As DNA, the CDR3 is TGCGCCAGCAGCCAGAGGATTAACTATGGCTACACCTTC. This sequence encodes CASSQRINYGYTF. V and J are TRBV4-1 and TRBJ1-2, with D unclear. CDR3 length equals 13 residues. The V and J ends lost 3 bases and 1 base respectively, with 6 bases between them. The V gene's germline CDR1 is MGHRA and CDR2 YSYEKL.

The V call is TRBV5-8, the J call TRBJ2-4; 10 bases are a match to TRBD2. Per germline, CDR1 SGHTS and CDR2 YDEGEE. The CDR3 is 19 amino acids. The V and J ends lost 4 bases and 0 bases, in that order; junction bases with no gene match: 13. In DNA form, the CDR3 reads TGTGCCAGCAGCCCCCAATGGGCTAGCGGGGGATCAGCCAAAAACATTCAGTACTTC. Translating gives CASSPQWASGGSAKNIQYF.

This chain joins TRBV12-5 and TRBJ2-3; D might be TRBD1 (5 bases). Germline CDR1 reads LGHNT; CDR2 reads FRNRAP. This CDR3 region has 14 residues. Trimming shortened V by 2 bases and J by 6 bases, and 12 bases separated the two germline ends. CDR3: CASGLNAGWDTQYF. The CDR3 region has the DNA TGTGCTAGTGGTTTGAACGCAGGGTGGGATACGCAGTATTTT. Combining the CDR3 with reference TRBV12-5 and TRBJ2-3 gives the whole variable domain DARVTQTPRHKVTEMGQEVTMRCQPILGHNTVFWYRQTMMQGLELLAYFRNRAPLDDSGMPKDRFSAEMPDATLATLKIQPSEPRDSAVYFCASGLNAGWDTQYFGPGTRLTVL.

The CDR3 DNA sequence: TGTGCCAGTAAGGACGGGGTCCAGAGCAATCAGCCCCAGCATTTT. Amino acids: CASKDGVQSNQPQHF. This rearrangement joins TRBV19 to TRBJ1-5, with D unclear. V gave up 7 bases and J gave up 1 base, with 14 bases separating them. Germline V CDR1 and CDR2: LNHDA, SQIVND (reference sequence). The CDR3 has 15 residues.

The CDR3: CASSLSRELFF. The CDR3 bases are TGTGCCAGCAGTTTAAGCAGGGAGCTGTTTTTT. V gene TRBV12-3 or TRBV12-4 combines with J gene TRBJ2-2; no clear D. This CDR3 comprises 11 residues. With 2 bases removed from V and 9 bases from J, the gap between germline ends came to 4 bases.

The chain has TRBV14 and TRBJ2-1, with TRBD2 matching over 8 bases. The V and J ends lost 4 bases and 4 bases, in that order; junction bases with no gene match: 15. The CDR3 sequence is 18 residues long. The V gene's germline CDR1 is SGHDN and CDR2 FVKESK. The CDR3 sequence is CASSLNNDPGGPYNEQFF. In DNA form, the CDR3 reads TGTGCCAGCAGCCTCAATAATGACCCGGGGGGGCCGTACAATGAGCAGTTCTTC.

The chain joins TRBV6-5 to TRBJ2-3, with D perhaps matching TRBD2 (6 bases). Between the trimmed V and J ends, which lost 6 bases and 5 bases, there was a span of 18 bases. Germline-derived CDR1 and CDR2 are MNHEY and SVGAGI. CDR3 length: 15 residues. The DNA for the CDR3 is TGTGCCAGCAGCAACCGTCTCGCGGGGATAGATACGCAGTATTTT. Translation gives CASSNRLAGIDTQYF.

This chain connects TRBV11-3 to TRBJ2-1, with TRBD2 matching over 9 bases. CDR3 length equals 15 residues. Trimming cost V 0 bases and J 7 bases; bases outside gene matches: 4. Germline V CDR1 and CDR2: SGHNT, YENEEA. The chain's CDR3 is CASSLEPGLANEQFF. The CDR3 DNA follows: TGTGCCAGCAGCTTAGAGCCGGGACTAGCTAATGAGCAGTTCTTC.

The chain employs TRBV4-1 and TRBJ1-1, with 7 bases that match TRBD1. CDR1 MGHRA and CDR2 YSYEKL come from the germline V gene. Unmatched junction bases numbered 14, after V lost 0 bases and J lost 4 bases. The CDR3 is 18 amino acids. CDR3 in amino acids: CASSQDLDRLGRVTEAFF. The CDR3 nucleotides read TGCGCCAGCAGCCAAGATCTGGACAGGCTAGGTAGGGTCACTGAAGCTTTCTTT.

V and J are TRBV27 and TRBJ2-3; 7 positions match TRBD2. The CDR3 has 13 residues. V shed 5 bases and J 6 bases; nucleotides not matched to a gene: 5. Germline V CDR1 and CDR2: MNHEY, SMNVEV (reference sequence). The CDR3 DNA sequence: TGTGCCAGCAGTACCCCCGGGGGGGATACGCAGTATTTT. Its protein is CASSTPGGDTQYF.

The chain combines TRBV5-4 with TRBJ1-3; TRBD1 agrees at 10 bases. This CDR3 is built from 15 residues. Germline lookup yields CDR1 SGHNT and CDR2 YYREEE (reference sequence). Losses at the gene ends were 4 bases for V and 2 bases for J; bases not matched to a gene: 3. The DNA for the CDR3 is TGTGCCAGCAGCCGTGACAGGGGGCCTGGAAACACCATATATTTT. Translating gives CASSRDRGPGNTIYF.

This clone was recorded only once. Other DNA sequences within the sample encode an identical CDR3. The CDR3 sequence is CASSPTGISGANVLTF. CDR3 bases: TGTGCCAGCAGCCCGACTGGCATCTCTGGGGCCAACGTCCTGACTTTC. V gene TRBV3-1 (or the pseudogene TRBV3-2) combines with J gene TRBJ2-6; no clear D. Per germline, CDR1 LGHDT and CDR2 YNNKEL (reference sequence). This CDR3 contains 16 residues. The V gene lost 4 bases and the J gene lost 0 bases, with 10 bases spanning the gap.

This sequence joins TRBV6-5 and TRBJ2-2; maybe TRBD2 (5 bases). This CDR3 is 14 amino acids long. V was pared by 2 bases and J by 6 bases, with 10 bases between. The germline gives CDR1 MNHEY, CDR2 SVGAGI. This chain's CDR3 is CASSYGLRAGELFF. Here the CDR3 DNA reads TGTGCCAGCAGTTACGGTTTGAGGGCCGGGGAGCTGTTTTTT.

This clone was seen only a few times. V gene TRBV3-1 (or the pseudogene TRBV3-2) combines with J gene TRBJ2-7, with D tentatively TRBD1 (6 bases). The CDR3 is made up of 14 amino acids. Germline V CDR1 and CDR2: LGHDT, YNNKEL (reference sequence). Trimming cost V 4 bases and J 2 bases, with 12 bases left between them. The CDR3 DNA sequence: TGTGCCAGCAGCCCGAGGGGGTCCACCTACGAGCAGTACTTC. Its protein product is CASSPRGSTYEQYF.

This clone was picked up one time. The gene calls are TRBV5-1 and TRBJ2-3; 9 positions agree with TRBD2. Germline trimming cut 7 bases from V and 2 bases from J; bases unmatched to any gene: 5. Germline loops: CDR1 SGHRS, CDR2 YFSETQ. The CDR3 covers 14 residues. CDR3 nucleotides: TGCGCCAGCGGGGAGCGGGGGGACACAGATACGCAGTATTTT. Translation: CASGERGDTDTQYF.

The rearrangement uses TRBV14 and TRBJ2-2; D unclear. The germline V gene encodes CDR1 SGHDN and CDR2 FVKESK. The CDR3 has 16 residues. V lost 0 bases, J lost 4 bases, and 12 bases lay in between. In DNA, the CDR3 is TGTGCCAGCAGCCAAGACGAAGTGTGGAGCACCGGGGAGCTGTTTTTT. This gives the protein CASSQDEVWSTGELFF. The entire variable domain, with the rest obtained from reference TRBV14 and TRBJ2-2, is as follows: EAGVTQFPSHSVIEKGQTVTLRCDPISGHDNLYWYRRVMGKEIKFLLHFVKESKQDESGMPNNRFLAERTGGTYSTLKVQPAELEDSGVYFCASSQDEVWSTGELFFGEGSRLTVL.

V and J are TRBV10-1 and TRBJ2-5; D perhaps matches TRBD2 (6 bases). Trimming cost V 8 bases and J 5 bases, with 12 bases left between them. The CDR3 contains 12 residues. Germline V gene sequence: CDR1 WNHNN, CDR2 SYGVQD (reference sequence). CDR3 amino acids: CASGLTGETQYF. Written as DNA, the CDR3 is TGCGCCAGCGGACTAACCGGGGAGACCCAGTACTTC.

The chain joins TRBV7-2 to TRBJ1-3; possibly TRBD1 for D (6 bases). V gave up 5 bases and J gave up 2 bases, with 7 bases separating them. Germline loops: CDR1 SGHTA, CDR2 FQGNSA. CDR3 length: 13 amino acids. The CDR3 DNA follows: TGTGCCAGCAGCGACAGGACTGGAAACACCATATATTTT. It translates to CASSDRTGNTIYF.

The V and J genes are TRBV7-2 and TRBJ1-4; the D is unclear. Germline V lookup: CDR1 SGHTA, CDR2 FQGNSA. There are 13 residues in the CDR3. Trimming shortened V by 5 bases and J by 8 bases, and 12 bases separated the two germline ends. The CDR3 reads CASSPLIGEKLFF. The CDR3 nucleotides are TGTGCCAGCAGCCCCTTGATCGGGGAAAAACTGTTTTTT.

This clone was seen once. The chain joins TRBV19 to TRBJ2-1; D may be TRBD2 (5 bases). V was trimmed by 5 bases and J by 4 bases, leaving 9 bases between them. CDR3 length: 13 amino acids. Germline CDR1 LNHDA, CDR2 SQIVND (reference sequence). In nucleotides, the CDR3 is TGTGCCAGTAGTTTCGGGGAGTACAATGAGCAGTTCTTC. Translated: CASSFGEYNEQFF.

V usage is TRBV5-5 and J usage is TRBJ1-1; D is ambiguous. CDR3 size: 14 residues. Trimming left V 1 base short and J 5 bases short, with 12 bases between. The germline gives CDR1 SGHKS, CDR2 YYEKEE (reference sequence). This chain's CDR3 is CASSLYLRGTEAFF. The CDR3 bases are TGTGCCAGCAGCTTGTATCTGCGGGGTACTGAAGCTTTCTTT.